The 30 T cell receptor beta chains in this list originate from one sample, sequenced in a study of shared clonotypes between healthy human individuals. The data were produced by immunoSEQ multiplex PCR, yet TCRdb's version contains in-frame clones alone and is incomplete. The sample comprises around 1.1 million clones, 70% to 80% of which are singletons, and roughly 0.61% rests with the top ten. Material for sequencing was memory CD4+ T cells from PBMCs. The subset was: CD45RA-negative fraction. The receptors come from a man between 18 and 29 years old in good health. Some clones in this sample may be carry-over from other donors' samples.

This rearrangement joins TRBV9 to TRBJ2-2; D remains ambiguous. Germline V gene data show CDR1 as SGDLS and CDR2 as YYNGEE. The CDR3 totals 15 residues. V lost 0 bases and J lost 6, with 12 bases in between. The CDR3 region is CASSVAPRLAGELFF. In DNA form, the CDR3 reads TGTGCCAGCAGCGTAGCCCCACGGCTAGCCGGGGAGCTGTTTTTT.

The chain carries TRBV10-3 and TRBJ1-4; the D is unclear. Germline V gene lookup returns CDR1 ENHRY and CDR2 SYGVKD. This CDR3 contains 12 residues. Trimming removed 5 bases at V and 8 bases at J, with 9 bases between. The CDR3 DNA reads as TGTGCCATCAGTCCGAAGGGAGAAAAACTGTTTTTT. Residues: CAISPKGEKLFF.

As for this clone: The same CDR3 also results from other DNA sequences found in this sample. The chain recombines TRBV30 with TRBJ1-5; the D gene is possibly TRBD1 (6 bases). The CDR3 totals 16 residues. V was trimmed by 1 base and J by 1 base, leaving 14 bases between them. Per germline, CDR1 GTSNPN and CDR2 SVGIG (reference sequence). The CDR3 DNA reads as TGTGCCTGGAGTGCCTCGGGACAAGTAAGCAATCAGCCCCAGCATTTT. It codes for CAWSASGQVSNQPQHF. The full variable domain, with the rest looked up from reference TRBV30 and TRBJ1-5, is SQTIHQWPATLVQPVGSPLSLECTVEGTSNPNLYWYRQAAGRGLQLLFYSVGIGQISSEVPQNLSASRPQDRQFILSSKKLLLSDSGFYLCAWSASGQVSNQPQHFGDGTRLSIL.

As regards this clone: The same CDR3 also results from other DNA sequences found in this sample. This sequence joins TRBV7-2 and TRBJ1-5; the D is unclear. The CDR3 has 13 amino acids. Germline V lookup: CDR1 SGHTA, CDR2 FQGNSA. V was cut by 0 bases and J by 5 bases, with 5 bases left in between. The CDR3 DNA is TGTGCCAGCAGCTTAGCCGGGGATCAGCCCCAGCATTTT. Amino acid sequence: CASSLAGDQPQHF.

The V gene is TRBV7-2, the J gene TRBJ2-7; perhaps TRBD2 as D (5 bases). The V and J ends lost 2 bases and 0 bases respectively, with 14 bases between them. The germline V gene encodes CDR1 SGHTA and CDR2 FQGNSA. This CDR3 is 16 amino acids long. CDR3 coding DNA: TGTGCCAGCAGCTTATCTAGAGGGAATCCCTCCTACGAGCAGTACTTC. It encodes CASSLSRGNPSYEQYF.

The chain has TRBV28 and TRBJ2-1; 7 positions match TRBD2. V was pared by 5 bases and J by 12 bases, with 19 bases of the junction left unmatched. This CDR3 spans 16 amino acids. CDR1 and CDR2 from the germline V gene are MDHEN and SYDVKM. The CDR3 DNA reads TGTGCCAGCAGTAGACAGCAGTACCGGGGGGAGCATCGGCAGTTCTTC. This encodes CASSRQQYRGEHRQFF.

This chain links TRBV18 with TRBJ2-7; D is unclear. V lost 10 bases and J lost 5, with 18 bases in between. CDR1 and CDR2 (germline): KGHSH, LQKENI. This CDR3 is built from 13 residues. For the CDR3, the DNA is TGTGCCACCTCGAAGGACCAGGTTGACGAGCAGTACTTC. Translating gives CATSKDQVDEQYF.

This clone was recorded only once. The rearrangement joins TRBV5-1 to TRBJ1-3; a possible D gene is TRBD1 (5 bases). Per germline, CDR1 SGHRS and CDR2 YFSETQ. Trimming pared 4 bases from V and 0 bases from J, leaving 14 bases between. The CDR3 extends over 16 amino acids. The CDR3 nucleotides read TGCGCCAGCAGCCAAGTCGGGGCCAGCTCTGGAAACACCATATATTTT. Amino acid sequence: CASSQVGASSGNTIYF.

The J gene is TRBJ1-4, the V gene TRBV30; D is perhaps TRBD1 (5 bases). The CDR3 runs to 19 residues. V shed 0 bases and J shed 8 bases, with 28 bases lying between them. The germline CDR1 and CDR2 sequences are GTSNPN and SVGIG (reference sequence). In nucleotides, the CDR3 is TGTGCCTGGAGTGTACTCCGGGGACGCTCGCCCCGCGGTGGGGAAAAACTGTTTTTT. Translating gives CAWSVLRGRSPRGGEKLFF. The whole variable domain, remainder taken from reference TRBV30 and TRBJ1-4, is SQTIHQWPATLVQPVGSPLSLECTVEGTSNPNLYWYRQAAGRGLQLLFYSVGIGQISSEVPQNLSASRPQDRQFILSSKKLLLSDSGFYLCAWSVLRGRSPRGGEKLFFGSGTQLSVL.

V is TRBV28 and J is TRBJ1-1; TRBD1 might be the D (5 bases). V shed 7 bases and J shed 0 bases, with 9 bases lying between them. Germline V gives CDR1 MDHEN, CDR2 SYDVKM. The CDR3 is made up of 13 amino acids. The CDR3 nucleotides are TGTGCCAGCATGAACAGGCTGAACACTGAAGCTTTCTTT. It is translated as CASMNRLNTEAFF.

The V gene is TRBV7-2, the J gene TRBJ1-1; D is unclear. Germline CDR1 is SGHTA and CDR2 is FQGNSA. This CDR3 region has 14 residues. Trimming removed 6 bases at V and 2 bases at J, with 13 bases between. CDR3 residues: CASRKPASNTEAFF. In DNA form, the CDR3 reads TGTGCCAGCAGAAAACCGGCGAGCAACACTGAAGCTTTCTTT.

V gene TRBV6-6 combines with J gene TRBJ1-4, with D maybe TRBD1 (6 bases). The CDR3 has 16 amino acids. Looked up from germline, CDR1 is MNHNY and CDR2 is SVGAGI (reference sequence). With 6 bases removed from V and 0 bases from J, the gap between germline ends came to 14 bases. The CDR3 coding sequence is TGTGCCAGCAGCCAAACAGGGCCCACAACTAATGAAAAACTGTTTTTT. It encodes CASSQTGPTTNEKLFF.

J is TRBJ2-7 and V is TRBV6-6, with D unclear. Germline values: CDR1 MNHNY, CDR2 SVGAGI (reference sequence). Trimming pared 6 bases from V and 3 bases from J, leaving 9 bases between. The length of the CDR3 is 12 residues. The CDR3 loop is CASSRPDYEQYF. The CDR3 DNA sequence: TGTGCCAGCAGCCGCCCGGACTACGAGCAGTACTTC.

This clone has a single count. The chain joins TRBV5-4 to TRBJ2-3; possibly TRBD1 for D (5 bases). Germline CDR1 SGHNT, CDR2 YYREEE (reference sequence). The CDR3 contains 14 residues. The germline V and J ends were trimmed by 3 bases and 0 bases, with 8 bases remaining between them. In nucleotides, the CDR3 is TGTGCCAGCAGCTCGTACAGGAGCACAGATACGCAGTATTTT. The encoded protein is CASSSYRSTDTQYF.

The chain combines TRBV7-2 with TRBJ1-5; a possible D gene is TRBD1 (6 bases). Germline V CDR1 and CDR2: SGHTA, FQGNSA. This CDR3 is built from 14 residues. V was cut by 2 bases and J by 5 bases, with 10 bases left in between. The CDR3 is CASSLRGGDQPQHF. The CDR3 DNA follows: TGTGCCAGCAGCTTAAGAGGGGGGGATCAGCCCCAGCATTTT.

This clone was recorded at least ten times. The chain employs TRBV7-2 and TRBJ2-7; 7 bases line up with TRBD1. The junction had 4 bases not matched to a gene; V was cut back by 0 bases and J by 2 bases. There are 15 residues in the CDR3. CDR1 and CDR2 (germline): SGHTA, FQGNSA. The CDR3 here is CASSLAPGTAYEQYF. The DNA for the CDR3 is TGTGCCAGCAGCTTAGCGCCCGGGACAGCCTACGAGCAGTACTTC.

The CDR3, as DNA: TGCGCCAGCAGCCAAGATCCGTGGGGATCGGACTATGGCTACACCTTC. This encodes CASSQDPWGSDYGYTF. The chain has TRBV4-1 and TRBJ1-2; no firm D call. V shed 0 bases and J shed 3 bases, with 14 bases lying between them. There are 16 residues in the CDR3. CDR1 is MGHRA and CDR2 is YSYEKL in the germline V gene.

This chain connects TRBV29-1 to TRBJ1-1, with TRBD1 matching over 8 bases. V was clipped by 7 bases and J by 10 bases; unmatched bases: 5. Germline CDR1 reads SQVTM; CDR2 reads ANQGSEA. The CDR3 is 10 residues long. The DNA for the CDR3 is TGCAGCGCCCTAGGACAGGGAGCTTTCTTT. This codes for CSALGQGAFF.

DNA of the CDR3: TGTGCCAGCAGCTCCCCATATGGGACTAGCACCGGGGAGCTGTTTTTT. Translation gives CASSSPYGTSTGELFF. This chain joins TRBV9 and TRBJ2-2; TRBD2 aligns across 8 bases. This CDR3 has 16 residues. Trimming took 4 bases from V and 4 from J; bases not matched to a gene: 9. Germline V gene sequence: CDR1 SGDLS, CDR2 YYNGEE.

J is TRBJ1-2 and V is TRBV28; D is uncertain. Germline assignment: CDR1 MDHEN and CDR2 SYDVKM. With 7 bases removed from V and 4 bases from J, the gap between germline ends came to 7 bases. The CDR3 spans 11 residues. Written as DNA, the CDR3 is TGTGCCAGCATGGGAGTCTATGGCTACACCTTC. It specifies CASMGVYGYTF.

The sample holds a few counts of this clone. The same CDR3 is also encoded by other DNA sequences in this sample. The rearrangement uses TRBV18 and TRBJ2-7; 9 bases are a match to TRBD2. Germline CDR1 is KGHSH and CDR2 is LQKENI. The CDR3 contains 15 residues. V dropped 2 bases and J dropped 3; count of bases not matched to a gene: 5. CDR3 amino acids: CASSPSLAGDYEQYF. Here the CDR3 DNA reads TGTGCCAGCTCACCATCTTTAGCGGGAGACTACGAGCAGTACTTC.

The genes are TRBV5-4 and TRBJ1-1; weak D call: TRBD1 (6 bases). Trimming cost V 4 bases and J 4 bases, with 17 bases left between them. Germline CDR1 and CDR2: SGHNT and YYREEE (reference sequence). This CDR3 spans 15 amino acids. The CDR3 sequence is CASSHRRGAVTEAFF. In DNA, the CDR3 is TGTGCCAGCAGCCACCGACGGGGGGCTGTCACTGAAGCTTTCTTT.

The J gene is TRBJ1-2, the V gene TRBV7-9; perhaps TRBD1 as D (5 bases). The CDR3 runs 14 residues. Germline V lookup: CDR1 SEHNR, CDR2 FQNEAQ (reference sequence). V gave up 5 bases and J gave up 2 bases, with 12 bases separating them. CDR3 amino acids: CASSPPGGNYGYTF. DNA for the CDR3: TGTGCCAGCAGCCCACCCGGGGGGAACTATGGCTACACCTTC. Using reference TRBV7-9 and TRBJ1-2 for the parts outside the CDR3, the full variable domain is DTGVSQNPRHKITKRGQNVTFRCDPISEHNRLYWYRQTLGQGPEFLTYFQNEAQLEKSRLLSDRFSAERPKGSFSTLEIQRTEQGDSAMYLCASSPPGGNYGYTFGSGTRLTVV.

The V call is TRBV18, the J call TRBJ2-7; D not resolved. CDR1 and CDR2 (germline): KGHSH, LQKENI. V was clipped by 6 bases and J by 6 bases, with 21 bases between them. The CDR3 is 15 amino acids. DNA for the CDR3: TGTGCCAGCTCGATTTCAAAAGCCCCTTTAAGCGAGCAGTACTTC. Amino acids: CASSISKAPLSEQYF.

About this clone: This sequence is one base from a far larger clone and is likely a read error. Without the conserved terminal phenylalanine or tryptophan, this CDR3 likely stems from a read error. V and J are TRBV29-1 and TRBJ1-1; D is possibly TRBD1 (6 bases). Germline values: CDR1 SQVTM, CDR2 ANQGSEA. The CDR3 is made up of 12 amino acids. The V gene lost 5 bases and the J gene lost 4 bases, with 11 bases spanning the gap. The CDR3 nucleotides are TGCAGCGTTCAGGGGTTTGGCACTGAAGCTTTCCTT. This gives the protein CSVQGFGTEAFL.

The chain has TRBV6-5 and TRBJ1-1; D is perhaps TRBD1 (5 bases). CDR3 size: 15 residues. Germline V CDR1 and CDR2: MNHEY, SVGAGI. Between the trimmed V and J ends, which lost 7 bases and 4 bases, there was a span of 19 bases. The CDR3 here is CASTPRGERSTEAFF. The DNA of the CDR3 is TGTGCCAGCACCCCTCGAGGGGAAAGGAGCACTGAAGCTTTCTTT.

As concerns this clone: The junction and the germline gene differ at one end; a read error may be behind it. V usage is TRBV14 and J usage is TRBJ2-7; D remains unclear. Germline loops: CDR1 SGHDN, CDR2 FVKESK. This CDR3 contains 12 residues. CDR3 DNA: TGTGCCAGCAGCCAATTTGACGGAGCTATGAACTTC. It codes for CASSQFDGAMNF.

This clone was seen a handful of times. V and J are TRBV2 and TRBJ1-3; D gene ambiguous. The germline V and J ends were trimmed by 8 bases and 0 bases, with 8 bases remaining between them. This CDR3 has 13 residues. Germline lookup yields CDR1 SNHLY and CDR2 FYNNEI. The CDR3 loop is CASLADSGNTIYF. CDR3 nucleotides: TGTGCCAGCCTCGCAGACTCTGGAAACACCATATATTTT.

In this sample, this clone turned up a few times. Given a far larger clone just one base away, this is likely a sequencing read error. This chain connects TRBV29-1 to TRBJ1-1, with D unresolved. Germline-derived CDR1 and CDR2 are SQVTM and ANQGSEA. The CDR3 totals 12 residues. V shed 3 bases and J shed 4 bases, with 9 bases lying between them. The CDR3 bases are TGCAGCGTTGATAAGGATGGCACTGAAGCTTTCTTT. Its translation is CSVDKDGTEAFF.

V and J are TRBV11-2 and TRBJ1-1; no firm D call. The CDR3 is made up of 14 amino acids. V was pared by 1 base and J by 5 bases, with 11 bases between. From germline, CDR1 is SGHAT and CDR2 FQNNGV. The CDR3 here is CASSLAALWTEAFF. Here the CDR3 DNA reads TGTGCCAGCAGCTTAGCGGCTCTGTGGACTGAAGCTTTCTTT.